One sample yielded the 17 T cell receptor beta chains listed below, sequenced in a study of blood T cell repertoires in COVID-19. The data were produced by immunoSEQ multiplex PCR, yet TCRdb's version contains in-frame clones alone and is incomplete. The table lists roughly 250,000 clones, about 83% of them singletons. The sequencing input was peripheral blood. Receptors were obtained from a middle-aged man with acute or convalescent COVID-19.

The chain is built from TRBV30 and TRBJ1-2; D not certain. Germline CDR1 reads GTSNPN; CDR2 reads SVGIG (reference sequence). The CDR3 covers 12 residues. The V gene lost 0 bases and the J gene lost 4 bases, with 6 bases spanning the gap. CDR3 residues: CAWSVPGYGYTF. As DNA, the CDR3 is TGTGCCTGGAGTGTACCAGGCTATGGCTACACCTTC.

This clone has more than one count but fewer than ten. CDR3 sequence reads: CASGHRGLHEQYF. The CDR3, as DNA: TGTGCCAGCGGCCACAGGGGGCTACACGAGCAGTACTTC. The rearrangement joins TRBV2 to TRBJ2-7; 9 bases are a match to TRBD1. This CDR3 has 13 amino acids. CDR1 SNHLY and CDR2 FYNNEI come from the germline V gene. V shed 8 bases and J 5 bases; nucleotides not matched to a gene: 7.

The rearrangement joins TRBV3-1 (or the pseudogene TRBV3-2) to TRBJ2-7, with 8 bases fitting TRBD1. Germline loops: CDR1 LGHDT, CDR2 YNNKEL (reference sequence). The J segment lost 7 bases and the V segment lost 1 base, leaving 12 bases of the junction unmatched. This CDR3 spans 16 amino acids. The CDR3 DNA is TGTGCCAGCAGCCAAGGAGGGACAGGTGCTTTCGGGGAGCAGTACTTC. Its translation: CASSQGGTGAFGEQYF.

There are many counts of this clone. Written as DNA, the CDR3 is TGTGCCAGCAGCCCCGAACTAGCGGGACGGGTTGAGCAGTTCTTC. Its protein is CASSPELAGRVEQFF. The chain employs TRBV7-3 and TRBJ2-1; TRBD2 matches 10 bases. Germline CDR1 and CDR2: SGHTA and FQGTGA. This CDR3 spans 15 amino acids. The ends lost 5 bases at V and 9 bases at J; junction bases unmatched: 10.

V is TRBV7-2 and J is TRBJ1-1; D uncertain. The germline V gene encodes CDR1 SGHTA and CDR2 FQGNSA. The CDR3 has 12 residues. With 8 bases removed from V and 3 bases from J, the gap between germline ends came to 10 bases. The CDR3 coding sequence is TGTGCCAGCCGGGAGGGTTACACTGAAGCTTTCTTT. Protein product: CASREGYTEAFF. Full variable domain (outside the CDR3, taken from reference TRBV7-2 and TRBJ1-1): GAGVSQSPSNKVTEKGKDVELRCDPISGHTALYWYRQSLGQGLEFLIYFQGNSAPDKSGLPSDRFSAERTGGSVSTLTIQRTQQEDSAVYLCASREGYTEAFFGQGTRLTVV.

The DNA of the CDR3 is TGTGCCAGCGGCCCCCACCGGGACAGAGAGTACAATGAGCAGTTCTTC. Translated, it gives CASGPHRDREYNEQFF. V is TRBV11-3 and J is TRBJ2-1, with TRBD1 matching over 7 bases. V shed 8 bases and J 4 bases; nucleotides not matched to a gene: 14. CDR1 and CDR2 (germline): SGHNT, YENEEA. CDR3 length: 16 residues.

This chain connects TRBV9 to TRBJ2-7, with TRBD1 identical over 10 bases. The germline CDR1 and CDR2 sequences are SGDLS and YYNGEE. V lost 4 bases and J lost 4; bases outside the gene matches: 8. The CDR3 runs to 15 residues. The CDR3 bases are TGTGCCAGCAGCCCCACCCCGGGACAGGGGTACGAGCAGTACTTC. This codes for CASSPTPGQGYEQYF.

The chain links TRBV11-3 to TRBJ1-1; D ambiguous. Between the trimmed V and J ends, which lost 3 bases and 2 bases, there was a span of 7 bases. The CDR3 contains 13 residues. Germline V lookup: CDR1 SGHNT, CDR2 YENEEA. This CDR3 is CASSFTGNTEAFF. Here the CDR3 DNA reads TGTGCCAGCAGCTTTACGGGAAACACTGAAGCTTTCTTT. Full variable domain (rest looked up from reference TRBV11-3 and TRBJ1-1): EAGVVQSPRYKIIEKKQPVAFWCNPISGHNTLYWYLQNLGQGPELLIRYENEEAVDDSQLPKDRFSAERLKGVDSTLKIQPAELGDSAVYLCASSFTGNTEAFFGQGTRLTVV.

The V call is TRBV5-1, the J call TRBJ2-5; 8 bases map to TRBD2. J was trimmed by 4 bases and V by 3 bases; bases with no gene match: 14. The CDR3 spans 17 residues. Germline V gene sequence: CDR1 SGHRS, CDR2 YFSETQ. The CDR3 DNA reads as TGCGCCAGCAGCTGGACGCTCTGGGGACTAGATCCAGAGACCCAGTACTTC. Protein: CASSWTLWGLDPETQYF. The variable domain in full, completed from reference TRBV5-1 and TRBJ2-5, reads KAGVTQTPRYLIKTRGQQVTLSCSPISGHRSVSWYQQTPGQGLQFLFEYFSETQRNKGNFPGRFSGRQFSNSRSEMNVSTLELGDSALYLCASSWTLWGLDPETQYFGPGTRLLVL.

V gene TRBV5-1 combines with J gene TRBJ2-7; 14 bases fit TRBD2. After removal of 4 bases from V and 2 bases from J, the junction contained 11 bases not matched to a gene. From germline, CDR1 is SGHRS and CDR2 YFSETQ. The CDR3 covers 18 residues. The CDR3 region has the DNA TGCGCCAGCAGCCCCGGGACTAGCGGGAGAGAGTCCCCCTACGAGCAGTACTTC. Its translation is CASSPGTSGRESPYEQYF. The entire variable domain, with the rest obtained from reference TRBV5-1 and TRBJ2-7, is as follows: KAGVTQTPRYLIKTRGQQVTLSCSPISGHRSVSWYQQTPGQGLQFLFEYFSETQRNKGNFPGRFSGRQFSNSRSEMNVSTLELGDSALYLCASSPGTSGRESPYEQYFGPGTRLTVT.

This clone appeared many times. CDR3 in amino acids: CASTPFGGDTGELFF. For the CDR3, the DNA is TGTGCCAGTACCCCCTTCGGCGGGGACACCGGGGAGCTGTTTTTT. J is TRBJ2-2 and V is TRBV19; D may be TRBD2 (6 bases). The V gene lost 7 bases and the J gene lost 3 bases, with 15 bases spanning the gap. The CDR3 runs 15 residues. Germline lookup yields CDR1 LNHDA and CDR2 SQIVND (reference sequence).

This clone was counted a few times. The genes are TRBV30 and TRBJ1-1; 7 bases are a match to TRBD1. The CDR3 runs to 15 residues. The J segment lost 5 bases and the V segment lost 5 bases, leaving 14 bases of the junction unmatched. CDR1 and CDR2 from the germline V gene are GTSNPN and SVGIG (reference sequence). CDR3 protein: CAWGGGRGIRTEAFF. CDR3 nucleotides: TGTGCCTGGGGAGGGGGCAGGGGGATAAGAACTGAAGCTTTCTTT.

The rearrangement uses TRBV27 and TRBJ2-3, with 8 positions matching TRBD2. Losses at the gene ends were 2 bases for V and 4 bases for J; bases not matched to a gene: 5. CDR1 and CDR2 (germline): MNHEY, SMNVEV (reference sequence). CDR3 size: 15 residues. CDR3 sequence: CASSLGLAGSDTQYF. The CDR3 region has the DNA TGTGCCAGCAGTTTAGGGCTAGCGGGCTCAGATACGCAGTATTTT.

The rearrangement joins TRBV27 to TRBJ1-5; D uncertain. V lost 5 bases and J lost 0, with 11 bases in between. The CDR3 totals 15 residues. In germline, CDR1 is MNHEY, CDR2 SMNVEV (reference sequence). CDR3 DNA: TGTGCCAGCAGTCTATACGGTCGTAGCAATCAGCCCCAGCATTTT. Protein sequence: CASSLYGRSNQPQHF.

The chain uses TRBV11-2 and TRBJ2-1; tentatively, D is TRBD2 (6 bases). The V end was cut by 4 bases, the J end by 8 bases, with 15 bases between. CDR3 length: 14 amino acids. Germline V gene data show CDR1 as SGHAT and CDR2 as FQNNGV. Here the CDR3 DNA reads TGTGCCAGCAGCTCACGGGGGAATCACGATGAGCAGTTCTTC. It is translated as CASSSRGNHDEQFF. Together with reference TRBV11-2 and TRBJ2-1, the CDR3 gives the full variable domain: EAGVAQSPRYKIIEKRQSVAFWCNPISGHATLYWYQQILGQGPKLLIQFQNNGVVDDSQLPKDRFSAERLKGVDSTLKIQPAKLEDSAVYLCASSSRGNHDEQFFGPGTRLTVL.

The rearrangement links TRBV19 to TRBJ1-2; D uncertain. Germline V gene sequence: CDR1 LNHDA, CDR2 SQIVND (reference sequence). V was shortened by 0 bases and J by 5 bases, with 19 bases between the two germline ends. The CDR3 runs 17 residues. The CDR3 here is CASSIDNALGAQYGYTF. CDR3 coding DNA: TGTGCCAGTAGTATAGATAATGCCCTGGGAGCCCAATATGGCTACACCTTC.

The gene calls are TRBV6-1 and TRBJ2-1, with 10 positions matching TRBD2. The germline V gene encodes CDR1 MNHNS and CDR2 SASEGT. The CDR3 totals 18 residues. The V segment lost 0 bases and the J segment 7 bases; nucleotides outside the gene matches: 12. The CDR3 sequence is CASSEAPYRTSGVNEQFF. The CDR3, as DNA: TGTGCCAGCAGTGAAGCGCCCTACCGAACTAGCGGGGTGAATGAGCAGTTCTTC.